This T cell receptor beta chain originates from a study of tumor-infiltrating lymphocytes in localized non-small cell lung cancer. Study background: The cohort mixed smokers and never-smokers, several histologies, and some post-neoadjuvant-chemotherapy samples. Tumor tissue and non-adjacent uninvolved lung came from each patient.

Study findings and constraints: Recurrence-free survival showed no association with tumor T-cell fraction. T-cell fraction did not differ between immunotypes IM1 and IM2.

The CDR3 is made up of 14 amino acids. Deletions cut 4 bases from V and 4 bases from J, with 14 bases between. The germline V gene encodes CDR1 MNHEY and CDR2 SMNVEV (reference sequence). Clones were sequenced by immunoSEQ multiplex PCR, and TCRdb holds only the in-frame ones, with some missing. Of 10,000 to 12,000 clones listed, about 62% are singletons. This clone turned up a few times. Its antigen is currently unknown. The origin of this receptor is a human donor with non-small cell lung cancer. The sample was lung tumor tissue. The chain couples TRBV27 to TRBJ2-7; D unresolved. The CDR3 spells CASSSQLIGYEQYF. Here the CDR3 DNA reads TGTGCCAGCAGTTCGCAATTGATTGGGTACGAGCAGTACTTC.